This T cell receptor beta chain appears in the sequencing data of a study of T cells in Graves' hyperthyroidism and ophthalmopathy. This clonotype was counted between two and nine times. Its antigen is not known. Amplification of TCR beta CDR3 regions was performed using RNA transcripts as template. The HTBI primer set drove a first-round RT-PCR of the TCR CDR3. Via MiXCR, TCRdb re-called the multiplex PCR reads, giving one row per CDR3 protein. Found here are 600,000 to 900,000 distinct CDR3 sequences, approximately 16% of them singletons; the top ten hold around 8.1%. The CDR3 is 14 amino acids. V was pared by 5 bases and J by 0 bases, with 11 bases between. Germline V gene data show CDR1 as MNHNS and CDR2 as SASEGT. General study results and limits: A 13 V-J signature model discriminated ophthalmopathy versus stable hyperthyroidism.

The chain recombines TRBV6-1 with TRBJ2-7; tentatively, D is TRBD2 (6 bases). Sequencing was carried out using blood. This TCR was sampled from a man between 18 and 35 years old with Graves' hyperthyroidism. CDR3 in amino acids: CASSSGLHSYEQYF. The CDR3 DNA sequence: TGTGCCAGCAGTTCGGGACTTCACTCCTACGAGCAGTACTTC.